This TCR beta chain was sequenced during a study of T cells expressing NK-cell markers. The CDR3 has 16 residues. Germline CDR1 and CDR2: SGHRS and YFSETQ. On this clonotype: Its antigen remains unknown.

cDNA encoding TCR beta was synthesized via 5'RACE template switching incorporating UMIs. TCRdb re-called the 5' RACE reads and gives one entry per CDR3 protein, without DNA. The table counts about half a million distinct CDR3 sequences; 1.4% lies in the top ten. Study-wide findings and caveats: These clonotypes, the leaders elsewhere, also led the CD3+CD56-NKG2C+ fraction in a handful of donors.

V is TRBV5-1 and J is TRBJ1-4; the TCRdb call, TRBD1, lacks DNA for checking. The clonotype comes from a woman aged 45-59 years in good health. Material for sequencing was blood T cells: a sorted CD56 or NKG2C T cell subset, CD4+ or CD8+ T cells, or bulk PBMC T cells (not recorded which). CDR3 loop: CASSSTGGGTNEKLFF.